Below are 22 T cell receptor beta chains sequenced from a single sample in a study of cytomegalovirus exposure and HLA in healthy donors. PCR used 60 Vbeta primers and 13 Jbeta primers. Method: immunoSEQ multiplex PCR; TCRdb's copy keeps in-frame clones and lacks some. The data hold 100,000 to 130,000 clones, with around three quarters observed a single time. Sequencing used PBMCs. These TCRs come from a male donor in good health and CMV-seronegative.

In its sample, this clone was seen a few times. This chain joins TRBV7-8 and TRBJ1-3; TRBD1 matches 7 bases. CDR3 length: 16 residues. Germline V gene data show CDR1 as SGHVS and CDR2 as FQNEAQ. J lost 3 bases, V lost 2 bases, and 7 bases had no gene match. Here the CDR3 DNA reads TGTGCCAGCAGCTTAAATACAGGGGAAGGTGGAAACACCATATATTTT. It encodes CASSLNTGEGGNTIYF.

This rearrangement joins TRBV5-6 to TRBJ2-7, with 11 bases that match TRBD2. The CDR3 is made up of 13 amino acids. Germline CDR1 and CDR2: SGHDT and YYEEEE. Trimming at V came to 0 bases and at J to 9 bases, leaving 2 bases not matched to a gene. In DNA, the CDR3 is TGTGCCAGCAGCTTGGGGCTAGCGGGAGGGCAGTACTTC. This translates into CASSLGLAGGQYF.

The CDR3 coding sequence is TGTGCCAGCCTCAGCCGGAACAGGGGAGGCAATGAGCAGTTCTTC. Its protein is CASLSRNRGGNEQFF. The chain combines TRBV27 with TRBJ2-1, with D possibly being TRBD1 (7 bases). The CDR3 contains 15 residues. From germline, CDR1 is MNHEY and CDR2 SMNVEV (reference sequence). V lost 8 bases to trimming and J lost 6 bases, with 20 bases between them.

Only a few counts were recorded for this clone. This chain connects TRBV7-2 to TRBJ1-1, with a possible D match to TRBD1 (5 bases). This CDR3 spans 16 amino acids. Trimming took off 1 base at V and 5 bases at J, with 17 bases between the two ends. Germline V lookup: CDR1 SGHTA, CDR2 FQGNSA. The CDR3: CASSLGQMNGGTEAFF. The CDR3 nucleotides are TGTGCCAGCAGCTTAGGACAGATGAACGGGGGGACTGAAGCTTTCTTT.

The V and J genes are TRBV6-5 and TRBJ2-7; D not certain. CDR1 MNHEY and CDR2 SVGAGI come from the germline V gene. The CDR3 contains 15 residues. V lost 5 bases and J 3 bases, leaving 17 bases between the germline ends. The CDR3 loop is CASSPISVRYYEQYF. For the CDR3, the DNA is TGTGCCAGCAGTCCGATATCGGTCCGATACTACGAGCAGTACTTC.

Details on this clone: Different DNA sequences within this sample yield the same CDR3. This chain connects TRBV5-6 to TRBJ1-2; D possibly corresponds to TRBD1 (6 bases). The CDR3 is 12 amino acids. V lost 4 bases and J lost 5, with 9 bases in between. Per germline, CDR1 SGHDT and CDR2 YYEEEE. As DNA, the CDR3 is TGTGCCAGCAGCCCCGGACAGTATGGCTACACCTTC. It codes for CASSPGQYGYTF. Combining the CDR3 with reference TRBV5-6 and TRBJ1-2 gives the whole variable domain DAGVTQSPTHLIKTRGQQVTLRCSPKSGHDTVSWYQQALGQGPQFIFQYYEEEERQRGNFPDRFSGHQFPNYSSELNVNALLLGDSALYLCASSPGQYGYTFGSGTRLTVV.

J is TRBJ2-2 and V is TRBV30; 11 nucleotides match TRBD2. Germline lookup yields CDR1 GTSNPN and CDR2 SVGIG (reference sequence). J was trimmed by 6 bases and V by 1 base; bases with no gene match: 10. The CDR3 has 17 amino acids. This CDR3 is CAWSGTKLAGVAGELFF. For the CDR3, the DNA is TGTGCCTGGAGTGGCACTAAACTAGCGGGAGTTGCCGGGGAGCTGTTTTTT.

The gene calls are TRBV19 and TRBJ1-5; D is uncertain. CDR1 and CDR2 (germline): LNHDA, SQIVND (reference sequence). CDR3 length: 13 residues. Trimming took 8 bases from V and 3 from J, leaving 11 bases between them. The CDR3: CASRGLYNQPQHF. The CDR3, as DNA: TGTGCCAGTCGAGGGCTGTACAATCAGCCCCAGCATTTT.

The CDR3 DNA reads as TGTGCCAGTAGTACCCGTGCTCCCCAGGGGGCCGGGGAGCTGTTTTTT. Encoded protein: CASSTRAPQGAGELFF. J is TRBJ2-2 and V is TRBV19; TRBD1 aligns across 7 bases. The CDR3 has 16 amino acids. V lost 4 bases and J lost 6; bases outside the gene matches: 11. Per germline, CDR1 LNHDA and CDR2 SQIVND (reference sequence).

The chain uses TRBV5-4 and TRBJ2-1; D is unclear. This CDR3 region has 16 residues. V lost 0 bases to trimming and J lost 0 bases, with 10 bases between them. Germline CDR1 is SGHNT and CDR2 is YYREEE (reference sequence). DNA of the CDR3: TGTGCCAGCAGCTTGGGTAGCCGTAGCTCCTACAATGAGCAGTTCTTC. Its translation is CASSLGSRSSYNEQFF.

The chain uses TRBV11-3 and TRBJ2-3; D is ambiguous. The CDR3 is made up of 13 amino acids. The germline CDR1 and CDR2 sequences are SGHNT and YENEEA. V dropped 5 bases and J dropped 12 bases, with 18 bases sitting between them. The CDR3 nucleotides read TGTGCCAGCAGCGAGATTTTTCGAGGTAAACAGTATTTT. Its protein product is CASSEIFRGKQYF.

This clone was seen a handful of times. The chain is built from TRBV28 and TRBJ2-5, with unresolved D. This CDR3 region has 16 residues. CDR1 MDHEN and CDR2 SYDVKM come from the germline V gene. V lost 5 bases, J lost 1 base, and 17 bases lay in between. The CDR3 nucleotides read TGTGCCAGCAGTAAAACCCGAGTGTTGGTCCAAGAGACCCAGTACTTC. Protein product: CASSKTRVLVQETQYF.

The CDR3 loop is CASSPAGGIKDTQYF. The CDR3 nucleotides are TGCGCCAGCAGCCCCGCGGGTGGAATCAAAGATACGCAGTATTTT. V is TRBV5-1 and J is TRBJ2-3; the D gene is possibly TRBD2 (5 bases). The V end lost 4 bases, the J end lost 5 bases, and 17 bases lay between the germline ends. The germline V gene encodes CDR1 SGHRS and CDR2 YFSETQ. The CDR3 extends over 15 amino acids.

The table lists this clone with a few counts. A read error may produce the germline difference seen at one junction end. The CDR3 reads CASSRGQTAAPKEKLFF. DNA of the CDR3: TGCGCCAGCAGCCGCGGACAGACTGCGGCCCCTAAGGAAAAACTGTTTTTT. V is TRBV4-1 and J is TRBJ1-4, with a tentative D call TRBD1 (6 bases). The germline CDR1 and CDR2 sequences are MGHRA and YSYEKL. CDR3 length equals 17 residues.

This rearrangement joins TRBV7-9 to TRBJ1-2; D gene unclear. V was trimmed by 1 base and J by 2 bases, leaving 8 bases between them. The CDR3 is 14 amino acids. The germline V gene has CDR1 SEHNR and CDR2 FQNEAQ (reference sequence). CDR3 DNA: TGTGCCAGCAGCTTAGGCAGGTCGAACTATGGCTACACCTTC. Translation: CASSLGRSNYGYTF.

This sequence joins TRBV5-8 and TRBJ1-2; TRBD1 aligns across 7 bases. Trimming cost V 9 bases and J 1 base; bases outside gene matches: 6. The CDR3 has 13 residues. Germline CDR1 is SGHTS and CDR2 is YDEGEE. CDR3 residues: CAISTGDNYGYTF. CDR3 in DNA: TGTGCCATCTCTACAGGGGATAACTATGGCTACACCTTC.

This clone has only one observation. The V gene is TRBV7-9, the J gene TRBJ1-1; TRBD1 aligns across 11 bases. Germline assignment: CDR1 SEHNR and CDR2 FQNEAQ (reference sequence). The CDR3 totals 17 residues. The trim removed 1 base at V and 2 bases at J, leaving 6 bases unmatched. The CDR3 region has the DNA TGTGCCAGCAGCTTAGGGGACAGGGGGTTGGGTAACACTGAAGCTTTCTTT. It yields the protein CASSLGDRGLGNTEAFF.

V gene TRBV7-8 combines with J gene TRBJ1-2; no reliable D call. This CDR3 has 13 residues. V dropped 3 bases and J dropped 6 bases, with 11 bases sitting between them. Germline lookup yields CDR1 SGHVS and CDR2 FQNEAQ. The CDR3 loop reads CASSFMLRDGYTF. The CDR3 DNA reads as TGTGCCAGCAGCTTTATGTTACGGGATGGCTACACCTTC.

DNA of the CDR3: TGCGCCAGCAGTAGCGGGGTCAGGGGCGTCCCGATGAGGGAGCAGTACTTC. Protein sequence: CASSSGVRGVPMREQYF. The V gene is TRBV5-1, the J gene TRBJ2-7; 8 nucleotides align to TRBD2. The CDR3 loop spans 17 amino acids. The V and J ends lost 5 bases and 7 bases, in that order; junction bases with no gene match: 20. Germline CDR1 is SGHRS and CDR2 is YFSETQ.

The chain joins TRBV6-5 to TRBJ2-7; TRBD1 might be the D (6 bases). V lost 6 bases to trimming and J lost 0 bases, with 9 bases between them. CDR3 length: 13 amino acids. The V gene's germline CDR1 is MNHEY and CDR2 SVGAGI. CDR3 protein: CASRTGSSYEQYF. The CDR3 nucleotides read TGTGCCAGCAGGACAGGAAGCTCCTACGAGCAGTACTTC.

The chain has TRBV27 and TRBJ2-1, with D perhaps matching TRBD2 (5 bases). There are 15 residues in the CDR3. V was cut by 2 bases and J by 0 bases, with 8 bases left in between. Germline V gene sequence: CDR1 MNHEY, CDR2 SMNVEV (reference sequence). DNA of the CDR3: TGTGCCAGCAGTTTACTTGGGAGCTCCTACAATGAGCAGTTCTTC. Residues: CASSLLGSSYNEQFF.

This rearrangement joins TRBV7-3 to TRBJ2-2; TRBD2 matches 9 bases. Germline-derived CDR1 and CDR2 are SGHTA and FQGTGA. The CDR3 has 14 amino acids. J gave up 9 bases and V 8 bases, and 10 bases lay outside the gene matches. CDR3 DNA sequence: TGTGCCAGCGCCGGGGGGACTAGCCCCCGGGAGCTGTTTTTT. Protein: CASAGGTSPRELFF.